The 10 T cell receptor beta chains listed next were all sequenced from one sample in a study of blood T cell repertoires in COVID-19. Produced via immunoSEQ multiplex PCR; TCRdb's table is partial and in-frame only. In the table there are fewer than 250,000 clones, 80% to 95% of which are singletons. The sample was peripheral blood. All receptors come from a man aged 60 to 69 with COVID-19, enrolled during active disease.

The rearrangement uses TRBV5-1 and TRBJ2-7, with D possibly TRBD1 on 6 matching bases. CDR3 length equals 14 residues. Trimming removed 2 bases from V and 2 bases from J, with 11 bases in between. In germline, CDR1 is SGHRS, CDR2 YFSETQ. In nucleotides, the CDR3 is TGCGCCAGCAGCTTCACAGGGACCCCCTACGAGCAGTACTTC. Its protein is CASSFTGTPYEQYF.

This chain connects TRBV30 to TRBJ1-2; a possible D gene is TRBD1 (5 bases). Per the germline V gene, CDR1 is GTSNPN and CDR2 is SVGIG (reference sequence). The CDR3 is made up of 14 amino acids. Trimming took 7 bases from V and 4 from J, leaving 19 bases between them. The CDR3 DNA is TGTGCCTACCTCTTGCAGGGCCGGCCCTATGGCTACACCTTC. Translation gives CAYLLQGRPYGYTF.

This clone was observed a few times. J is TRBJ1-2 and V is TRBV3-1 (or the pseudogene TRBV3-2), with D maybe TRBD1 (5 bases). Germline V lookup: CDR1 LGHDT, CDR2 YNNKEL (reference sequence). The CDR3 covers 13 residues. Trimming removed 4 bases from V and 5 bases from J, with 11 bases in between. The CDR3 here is CASSPHRGYGYTF. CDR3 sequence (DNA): TGTGCCAGCAGCCCTCACCGGGGGTATGGCTACACCTTC.

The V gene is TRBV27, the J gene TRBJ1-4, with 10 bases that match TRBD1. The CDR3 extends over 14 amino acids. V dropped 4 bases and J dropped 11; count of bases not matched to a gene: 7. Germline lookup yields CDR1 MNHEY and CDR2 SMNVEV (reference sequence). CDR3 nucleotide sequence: TGTGCCAGCAGTTCGACAGGGGGCGTCGGGAAACTGTTTTTT. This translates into CASSSTGGVGKLFF.

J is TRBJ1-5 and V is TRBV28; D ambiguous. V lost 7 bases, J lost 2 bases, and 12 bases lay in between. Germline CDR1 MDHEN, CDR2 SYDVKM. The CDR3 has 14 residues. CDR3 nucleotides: TGTGCCAGCACCCCCGCGTTGGGCAATCAGCCCCAGCATTTT. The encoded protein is CASTPALGNQPQHF. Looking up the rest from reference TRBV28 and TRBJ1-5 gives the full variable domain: DVKVTQSSRYLVKRTGEKVFLECVQDMDHENMFWYRQDPGLGLRLIYFSYDVKMKEKGDIPEGYSVSREKKERFSLILESASTNQTSMYLCASTPALGNQPQHFGDGTRLSIL.

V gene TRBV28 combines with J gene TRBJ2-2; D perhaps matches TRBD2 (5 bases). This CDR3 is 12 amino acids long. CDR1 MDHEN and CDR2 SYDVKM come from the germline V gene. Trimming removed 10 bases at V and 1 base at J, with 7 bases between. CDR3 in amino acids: CANAGNTGELFF. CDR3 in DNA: TGTGCCAACGCGGGGAACACCGGGGAGCTGTTTTTT.

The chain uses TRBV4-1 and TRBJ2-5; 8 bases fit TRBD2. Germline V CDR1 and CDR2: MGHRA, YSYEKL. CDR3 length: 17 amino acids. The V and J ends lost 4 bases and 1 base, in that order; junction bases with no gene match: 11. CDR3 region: CASSRGDTSGGQETQYF. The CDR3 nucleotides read TGCGCCAGCAGCCGTGGGGATACTAGCGGTGGCCAAGAGACCCAGTACTTC.

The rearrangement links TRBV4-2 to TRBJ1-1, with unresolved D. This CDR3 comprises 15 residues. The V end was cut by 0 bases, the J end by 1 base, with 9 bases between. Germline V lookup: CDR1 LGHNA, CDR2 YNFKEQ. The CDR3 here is CASSQDGLSNTEAFF. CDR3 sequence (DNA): TGTGCCAGCAGCCAAGATGGCCTGTCGAACACTGAAGCTTTCTTT.

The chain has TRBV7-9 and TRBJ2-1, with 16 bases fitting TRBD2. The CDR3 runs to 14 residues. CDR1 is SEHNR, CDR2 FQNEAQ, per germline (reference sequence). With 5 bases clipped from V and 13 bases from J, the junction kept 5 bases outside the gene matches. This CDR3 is CASSSGTSGGVQFF. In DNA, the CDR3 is TGTGCCAGCAGCAGCGGGACTAGCGGGGGGGTACAGTTCTTC.

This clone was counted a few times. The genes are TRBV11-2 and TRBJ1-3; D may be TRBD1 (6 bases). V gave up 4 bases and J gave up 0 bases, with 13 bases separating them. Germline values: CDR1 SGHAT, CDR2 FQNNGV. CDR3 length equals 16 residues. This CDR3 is CASSSLQGASGNTIYF. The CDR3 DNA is TGTGCCAGCAGCTCCCTACAGGGAGCCTCTGGAAACACCATATATTTT.